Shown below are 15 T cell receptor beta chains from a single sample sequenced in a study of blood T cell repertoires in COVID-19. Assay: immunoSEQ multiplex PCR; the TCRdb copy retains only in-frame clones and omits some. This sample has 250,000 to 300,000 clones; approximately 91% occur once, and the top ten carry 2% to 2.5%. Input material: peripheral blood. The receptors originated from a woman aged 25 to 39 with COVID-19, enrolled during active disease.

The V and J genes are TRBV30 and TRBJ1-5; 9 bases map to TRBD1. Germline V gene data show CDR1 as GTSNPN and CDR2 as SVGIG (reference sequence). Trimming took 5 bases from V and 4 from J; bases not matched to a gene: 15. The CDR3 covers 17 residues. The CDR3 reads CAWGDREGDISNQPQHF. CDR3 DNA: TGTGCCTGGGGGGACAGGGAGGGGGATATAAGTAATCAGCCCCAGCATTTT.

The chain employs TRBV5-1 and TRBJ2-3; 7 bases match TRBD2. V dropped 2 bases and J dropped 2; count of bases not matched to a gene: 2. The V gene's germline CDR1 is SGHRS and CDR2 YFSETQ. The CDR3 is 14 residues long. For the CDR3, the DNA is TGCGCCAGCAGCTTAGCGGGACTCACAGATACGCAGTATTTT. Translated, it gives CASSLAGLTDTQYF. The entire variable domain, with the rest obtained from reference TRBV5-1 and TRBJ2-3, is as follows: KAGVTQTPRYLIKTRGQQVTLSCSPISGHRSVSWYQQTPGQGLQFLFEYFSETQRNKGNFPGRFSGRQFSNSRSEMNVSTLELGDSALYLCASSLAGLTDTQYFGPGTRLTVL.

CDR3 sequence reads: CASRPTGSSYNSPLHF. The DNA of the CDR3 is TGTGCCAGCAGACCTACAGGGAGCTCCTATAATTCACCCCTCCACTTT. The rearrangement uses TRBV7-9 and TRBJ1-6; a weak D match, TRBD1 (6 bases). Germline V gene lookup returns CDR1 SEHNR and CDR2 FQNEAQ (reference sequence). The ends were cut back, 6 bases at V and 0 bases at J, with 12 bases in the middle. The CDR3 loop spans 16 amino acids.

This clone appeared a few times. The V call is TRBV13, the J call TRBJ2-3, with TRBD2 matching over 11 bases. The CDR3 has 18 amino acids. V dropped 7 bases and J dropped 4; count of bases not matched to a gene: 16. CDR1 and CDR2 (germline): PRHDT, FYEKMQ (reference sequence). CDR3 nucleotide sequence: TGTGCCAGCAACCTCCGGGGTAGCGGGAGGGCCTCGCCAGATACGCAGTATTTT. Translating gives CASNLRGSGRASPDTQYF.

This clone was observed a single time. The CDR3 coding sequence is TGCGCCAGCAGCTCGGACAGGGTAGGAACGAACACTGAAGCTTTCTTT. It encodes CASSSDRVGTNTEAFF. The chain couples TRBV5-1 to TRBJ1-1, with 8 bases fitting TRBD1. Germline-derived CDR1 and CDR2 are SGHRS and YFSETQ. After removal of 3 bases from V and 1 base from J, the junction contained 8 bases not matched to a gene. CDR3 length: 16 amino acids.

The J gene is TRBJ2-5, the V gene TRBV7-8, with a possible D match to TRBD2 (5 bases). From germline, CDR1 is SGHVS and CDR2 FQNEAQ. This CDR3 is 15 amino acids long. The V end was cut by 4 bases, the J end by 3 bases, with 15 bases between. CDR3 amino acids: CASSSGRVWEETQYF. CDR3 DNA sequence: TGTGCCAGCAGCTCGGGAAGGGTCTGGGAAGAGACCCAGTACTTC.

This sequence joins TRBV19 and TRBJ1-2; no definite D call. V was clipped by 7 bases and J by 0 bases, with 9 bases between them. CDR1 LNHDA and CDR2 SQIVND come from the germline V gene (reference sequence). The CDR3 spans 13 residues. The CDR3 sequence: CASTWHSNYGYTF. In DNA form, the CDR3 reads TGTGCCAGTACATGGCATTCTAACTATGGCTACACCTTC.

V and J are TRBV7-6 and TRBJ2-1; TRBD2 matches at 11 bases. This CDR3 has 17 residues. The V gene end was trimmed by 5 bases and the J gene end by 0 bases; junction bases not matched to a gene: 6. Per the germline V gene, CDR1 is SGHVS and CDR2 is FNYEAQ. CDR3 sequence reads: CASSPTSGGSSYNEQFF. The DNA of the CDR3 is TGTGCCAGCAGCCCTACTAGCGGGGGAAGCTCCTACAATGAGCAGTTCTTC. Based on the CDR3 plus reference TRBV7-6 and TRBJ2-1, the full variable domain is GAGVSQSPRYKVTKRGQDVALRCDPISGHVSLYWYRQALGQGPEFLTYFNYEAQQDKSGLPNDRFSAERPEGSISTLTIQRTEQRDSAMYRCASSPTSGGSSYNEQFFGPGTRLTVL.

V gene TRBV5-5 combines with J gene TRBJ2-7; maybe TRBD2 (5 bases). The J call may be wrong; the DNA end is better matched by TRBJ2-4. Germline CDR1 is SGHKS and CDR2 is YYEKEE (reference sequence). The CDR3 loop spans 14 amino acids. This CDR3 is CASSLERTGIIQYF. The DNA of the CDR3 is TGTGCCAGCAGCTTGGAGCGTACGGGGATCATTCAGTACTTC.

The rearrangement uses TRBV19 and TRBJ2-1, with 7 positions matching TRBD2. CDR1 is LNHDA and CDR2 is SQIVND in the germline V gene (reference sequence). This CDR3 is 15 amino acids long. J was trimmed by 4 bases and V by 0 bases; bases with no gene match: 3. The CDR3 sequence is CASSIDEGGYNEQFF. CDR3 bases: TGTGCCAGTAGTATAGATGAGGGAGGGTACAATGAGCAGTTCTTC.

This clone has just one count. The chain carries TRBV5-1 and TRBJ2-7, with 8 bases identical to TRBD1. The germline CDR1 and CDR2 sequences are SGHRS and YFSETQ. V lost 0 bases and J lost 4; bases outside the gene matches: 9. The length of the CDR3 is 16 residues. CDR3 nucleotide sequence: TGCGCCAGCAGCTTGGCCTGGGGGGACAGGAGGTACGAGCAGTACTTC. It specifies CASSLAWGDRRYEQYF.

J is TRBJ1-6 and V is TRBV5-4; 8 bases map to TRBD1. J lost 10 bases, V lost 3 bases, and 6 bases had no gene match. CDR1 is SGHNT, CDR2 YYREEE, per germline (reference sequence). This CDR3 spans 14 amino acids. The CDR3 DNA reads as TGTGCCAGCAGCTCGGACAGGGAACCCTCACCCCTCCACTTT. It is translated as CASSSDREPSPLHF.

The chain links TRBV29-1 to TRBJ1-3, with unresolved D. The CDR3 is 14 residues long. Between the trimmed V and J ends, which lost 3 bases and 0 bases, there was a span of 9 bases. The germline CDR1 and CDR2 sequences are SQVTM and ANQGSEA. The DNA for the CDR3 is TGCAGCGTTGAGAAGCCGCTCTCTGGAAACACCATATATTTT. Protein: CSVEKPLSGNTIYF.

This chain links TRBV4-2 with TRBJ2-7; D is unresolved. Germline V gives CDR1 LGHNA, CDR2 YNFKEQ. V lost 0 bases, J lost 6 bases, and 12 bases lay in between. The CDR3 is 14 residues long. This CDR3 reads CASSQDVSFSEQYF. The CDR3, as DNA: TGTGCCAGCAGCCAAGACGTCTCGTTTAGCGAGCAGTACTTC.

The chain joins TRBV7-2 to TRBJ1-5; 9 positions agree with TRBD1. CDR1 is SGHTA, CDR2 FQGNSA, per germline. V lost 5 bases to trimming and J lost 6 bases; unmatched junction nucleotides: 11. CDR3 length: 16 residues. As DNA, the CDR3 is TGTGCCAGCAGCGTTGCGGGACAGGGTAGTAGTCAGCCCCAGCATTTT. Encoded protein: CASSVAGQGSSQPQHF.